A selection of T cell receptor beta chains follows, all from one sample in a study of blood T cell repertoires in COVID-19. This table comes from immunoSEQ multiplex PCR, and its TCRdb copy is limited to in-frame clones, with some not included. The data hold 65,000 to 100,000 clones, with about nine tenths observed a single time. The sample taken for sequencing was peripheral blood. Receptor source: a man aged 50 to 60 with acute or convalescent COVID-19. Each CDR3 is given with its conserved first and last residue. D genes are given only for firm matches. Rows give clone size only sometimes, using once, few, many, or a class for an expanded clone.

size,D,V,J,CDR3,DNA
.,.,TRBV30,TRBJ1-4,CAWSRLKEKLFF,TGTGCCTGGAGCAGGTTAAAAGAAAAACTGTTTTTT
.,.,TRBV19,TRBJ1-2,CASSIDLRVNYGYTF,TGTGCCAGTAGTATAGATCTCCGGGTTAACTATGGCTACACCTTC
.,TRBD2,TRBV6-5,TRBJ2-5,CASTPSGTQETQYF,TGTGCCAGCACCCCTAGCGGGACCCAAGAGACCCAGTACTTC
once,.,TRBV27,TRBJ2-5,CASSGGDRETQYF,TGTGCCAGCTCGGGCGGGGACCGTGAGACCCAGTACTTC
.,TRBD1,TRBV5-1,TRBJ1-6,CASSAKSGQPLGSPLHF,TGCGCCAGCAGCGCTAAGTCGGGACAGCCATTGGGTTCACCCCTCCACTTT
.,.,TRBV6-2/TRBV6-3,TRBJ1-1,CASSYSRVNTEAFF,TGTGCCAGCAGTTACTCGAGAGTGAACACTGAAGCTTTCTTT
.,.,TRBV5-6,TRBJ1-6,CASTLRNSPLHF,TGTGCCAGCACGTTACGGAATTCACCCCTCCACTTT
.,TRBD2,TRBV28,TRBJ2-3,CASSLISGGSTDTQYF,TGTGCCAGCAGTTTAATTAGCGGGGGAAGTACAGATACGCAGTATTTT
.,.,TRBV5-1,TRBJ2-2,CASSNGHVSYTGELFF,TGCGCCAGCAGCAACGGACACGTCAGCTACACCGGGGAGCTGTTTTTT
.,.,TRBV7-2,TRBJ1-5,CASSLPGVTQPQHF,TGTGCCAGCAGCTTACCGGGGGTTACTCAGCCCCAGCATTTT
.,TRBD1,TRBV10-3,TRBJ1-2,CAISDYRDSLNYGYTF,TGTGCCATCAGTGATTACCGGGACAGCCTTAACTATGGCTACACCTTC
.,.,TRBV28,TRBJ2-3,CASSLGQGGPTDTQYF,TGTGCCAGCAGTTTAGGGCAGGGGGGACCCACAGATACGCAGTATTTT
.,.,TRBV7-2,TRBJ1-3,CASSSMDSLSGNTIYF,TGTGCCAGCAGCTCCATGGACAGCCTCTCTGGAAACACCATATATTTT
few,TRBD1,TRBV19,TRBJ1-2,CASSLRTGTAYGYTF,TGTGCCAGTAGTTTACGGACAGGGACAGCGTATGGCTACACCTTC
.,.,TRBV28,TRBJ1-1,CAIAGRTEAFF,TGTGCCATCGCGGGGCGGACTGAAGCTTTCTTT
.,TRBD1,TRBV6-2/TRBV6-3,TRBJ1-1,CASSGFRGLNTEAFF,TGTGCCAGCAGTGGGTTCAGGGGGCTGAACACTGAAGCTTTCTTT
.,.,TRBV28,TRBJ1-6,CASTLQQGTLTDSPLHF,TGTGCCAGCACCCTCCAACAGGGTACGTTGACGGATTCACCCCTCCACTTT
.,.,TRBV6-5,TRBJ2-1,CASIDGGPRLEQFF,TGTGCCAGCATCGACGGGGGGCCCAGGCTTGAGCAGTTCTTC
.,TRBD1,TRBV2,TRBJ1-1,CASTFGTGERNLVHTEAFF,TGTGCCAGCACTTTTGGGACAGGGGAAAGAAATCTGGTGCACACTGAAGCTTTCTTT
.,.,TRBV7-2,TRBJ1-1,CASSLSGVEAFF,TGTGCCAGCAGCTTAAGCGGGGTTGAAGCTTTCTTT
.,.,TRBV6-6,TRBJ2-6,CASSVDSGANVLTF,TGTGCCAGCAGTGTAGACTCTGGGGCCAACGTCCTGACTTTC
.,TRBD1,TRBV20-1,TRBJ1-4,CSASRSGQITNEKLFF,TGCAGTGCTAGTAGATCGGGACAGATAACTAATGAAAAACTGTTTTTT
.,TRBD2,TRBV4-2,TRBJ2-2,CASSQEEISGGTNTGELFF,TGTGCCAGCAGCCAAGAAGAAATTAGCGGGGGGACCAACACCGGGGAGCTGTTTTTT
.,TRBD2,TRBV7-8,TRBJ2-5,CASSLGIAGAPPQETQYF,TGTGCCAGCAGCTTAGGGATAGCGGGGGCCCCGCCCCAAGAGACCCAGTACTTC
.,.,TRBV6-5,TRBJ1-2,CASRNHRENGYTF,TGTGCCAGCAGAAACCACAGGGAGAATGGCTACACCTTC
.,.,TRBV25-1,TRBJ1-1,CASSESGRGVETEAFF,TGTGCCAGCAGTGAATCCGGCAGGGGAGTTGAGACTGAAGCTTTCTTT
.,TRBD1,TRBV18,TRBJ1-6,CASSVRGQTNSPLHF,TGTGCCAGCTCAGTTAGGGGACAGACTAATTCACCCCTCCACTTT
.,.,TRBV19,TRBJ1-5,CASSINRVEQPQHF,TGTGCCAGTAGTATAAACAGGGTCGAACAGCCCCAGCATTTT
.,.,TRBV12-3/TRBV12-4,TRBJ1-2,CASSPRRSYGYTF,TGTGCCAGCAGTCCGAGACGGAGCTATGGCTACACCTTC
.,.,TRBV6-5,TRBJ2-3,CASRTREGTDTQYF,TGTGCCAGCAGAACCAGGGAGGGCACAGATACGCAGTATTTT
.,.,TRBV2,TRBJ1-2,CASSEGRYDGYTF,TGTGCCAGCAGTGAGGGGAGGTACGATGGCTACACCTTC
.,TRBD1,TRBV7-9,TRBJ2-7,CASSLGSGGLYEQYF,TGTGCCAGCAGCTTAGGCTCAGGGGGCCTCTACGAGCAGTACTTC
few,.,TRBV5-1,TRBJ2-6,CASSFMGQQLSGANVLTF,TGCGCCAGCAGCTTTATGGGACAACAACTCTCTGGGGCCAACGTCCTGACTTTC
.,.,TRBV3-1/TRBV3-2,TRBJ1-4,CASSKNRAEKLFF,TGTGCCAGCAGCAAGAACAGGGCCGAAAAACTGTTTTTT
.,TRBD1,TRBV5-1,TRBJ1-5,CASSGQGGNQPQHF,TGCGCCAGCAGCGGACAGGGAGGCAATCAGCCCCAGCATTTT
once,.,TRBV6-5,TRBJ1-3,CASSYEGRSGNTIYF,TGTGCCAGCAGTTACGAGGGGAGGTCTGGAAACACCATATATTTT
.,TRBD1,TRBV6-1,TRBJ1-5,CASSPTGSGQPQHF,TGTGCCAGCAGCCCGACAGGGTCAGGTCAGCCCCAGCATTTT
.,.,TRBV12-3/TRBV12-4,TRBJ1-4,CASLQGGNEKLFF,TGTGCCAGCCTACAGGGAGGGAATGAAAAACTGTTTTTT
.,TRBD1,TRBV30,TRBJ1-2,CACRPDRGSGYTF,TGTGCCTGCCGGCCCGACAGGGGAAGTGGCTACACCTTC
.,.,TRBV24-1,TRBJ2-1,CATSVKGGFIRNEQFF,TGTGCCACCAGTGTCAAAGGAGGGTTCATCCGCAATGAGCAGTTCTTC